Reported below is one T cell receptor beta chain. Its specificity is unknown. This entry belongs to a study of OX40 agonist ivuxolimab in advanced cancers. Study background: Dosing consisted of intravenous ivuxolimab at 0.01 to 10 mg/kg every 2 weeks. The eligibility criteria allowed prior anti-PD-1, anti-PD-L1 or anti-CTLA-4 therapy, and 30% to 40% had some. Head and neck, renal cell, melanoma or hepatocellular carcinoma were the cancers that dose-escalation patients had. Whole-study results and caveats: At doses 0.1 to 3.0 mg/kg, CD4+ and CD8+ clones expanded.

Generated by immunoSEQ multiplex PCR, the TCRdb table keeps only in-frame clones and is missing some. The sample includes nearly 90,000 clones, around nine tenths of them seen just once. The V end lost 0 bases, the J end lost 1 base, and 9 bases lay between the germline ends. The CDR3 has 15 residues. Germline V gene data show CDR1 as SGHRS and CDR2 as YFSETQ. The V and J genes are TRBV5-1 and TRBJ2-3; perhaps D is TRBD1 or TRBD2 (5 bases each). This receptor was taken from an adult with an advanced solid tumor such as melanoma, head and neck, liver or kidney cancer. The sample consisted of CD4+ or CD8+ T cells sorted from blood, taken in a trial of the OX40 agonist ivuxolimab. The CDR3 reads CASSLVRDRTDTQYF. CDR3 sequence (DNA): TGCGCCAGCAGCTTGGTACGGGACCGCACAGATACGCAGTATTTT.